Shown below are 30 T cell receptor beta chains from a single sample sequenced in a study of tumor T cells in aggressive B-cell lymphoma. Using immunoSEQ multiplex PCR, the repertoire was profiled, and TCRdb retains in-frame clones only, with some absent. The table has some 5,000 clones, over 70% seen once; the top ten hold approximately 7.4%. The sequenced material came from tumor tissue. These receptors originate from an adult with diffuse large B cell lymphoma.

J is TRBJ1-1 and V is TRBV27; a weak D match, TRBD1 (6 bases). This CDR3 has 14 amino acids. The V and J ends lost 6 bases and 1 base respectively, with 12 bases between them. In germline, CDR1 is MNHEY, CDR2 SMNVEV (reference sequence). The DNA for the CDR3 is TGTGCCAGCAGCCCACCGGGACAGAACACTGAAGCTTTCTTT. Amino acids: CASSPPGQNTEAFF.

This clone was counted once. This sequence joins TRBV7-9 and TRBJ2-2, with D possibly TRBD2 on 6 matching bases. The germline V gene has CDR1 SEHNR and CDR2 FQNEAQ (reference sequence). Trimming took 1 base from V and 16 from J, leaving 16 bases between them. The CDR3 is made up of 13 amino acids. CDR3 in DNA: TGTGCCAGCAGCTTAGAGGACGGGAGAAGACGGTTTTTT. As protein: CASSLEDGRRRFF.

A remark on this clone: Germline and junction disagree at one end, which may indicate a read error. The rearrangement links TRBV5-1 to TRBJ1-4, with no clear D. Germline CDR1 and CDR2: SGHRS and YFSETQ. CDR3 size: 14 residues. The CDR3 sequence is CTSSPLGLNEKLFF. The CDR3, as DNA: TGCACCAGCAGCCCCCTAGGCCTTAATGAAAAACTGTTTTTT.

This clone was seen more than once but under ten times. V usage is TRBV11-2 and J usage is TRBJ1-4, with no clear D. The CDR3 length is 17 residues. The germline V gene has CDR1 SGHAT and CDR2 FQNNGV. Trimming shortened V by 5 bases and J by 3 bases, and 19 bases separated the two germline ends. The CDR3 nucleotides read TGTGCCAGCAGCGCAAGACTTGCCTGGAGGGCTAATGAAAAACTGTTTTTT. Translating it yields CASSARLAWRANEKLFF.

Note on this clone: One junction end does not reproduce the germline sequence, and a read error may be involved. The V and J genes are TRBV2 and TRBJ2-7; D may be TRBD2 (5 bases). This CDR3 has 15 amino acids. The V gene's germline CDR1 is SNHLY and CDR2 FYNNEI. The CDR3 nucleotides are TGTGCCAGCAGTGAAGCGCTTGGGGAGAACTACGAGCGGTACTTC. This gives the protein CASSEALGENYERYF. The whole variable domain, remainder taken from reference TRBV2 and TRBJ2-7, is EPEVTQTPSHQVTQMGQEVILRCVPISNHLYFYWYRQILGQKVEFLVSFYNNEISEKSEIFDDQFSVERPDGSNFTLKIRSTKLEDSAMYFCASSEALGENYERYFGPGTRLTVT.

The gene calls are TRBV2 and TRBJ1-1; 8 bases fit TRBD1. In germline, CDR1 is SNHLY, CDR2 FYNNEI. V trimming: 8 bases; J trimming: 2 bases; junction bases outside the gene matches: 7. This CDR3 has 14 residues. The CDR3 region is CASPRGRGNTEAFF. The CDR3 DNA follows: TGTGCCAGCCCCAGGGGGCGCGGAAACACTGAAGCTTTCTTT.

Here the CDR3 reads CASSETLAGTDTQYF. The CDR3 nucleotides read TGTGCCAGCAGTGAAACGCTAGCGGGAACAGATACGCAGTATTTT. The chain recombines TRBV2 with TRBJ2-3; 9 bases line up with TRBD2. The trim removed 2 bases at V and 3 bases at J, leaving 3 bases unmatched. Germline V gives CDR1 SNHLY, CDR2 FYNNEI. The CDR3 has 15 residues.

This clone was seen a handful of times. This rearrangement joins TRBV7-9 to TRBJ1-1; 7 bases are shared with TRBD1. V lost 4 bases and J lost 1; bases outside the gene matches: 3. Germline CDR1 is SEHNR and CDR2 is FQNEAQ (reference sequence). The CDR3 has 14 residues. CDR3 DNA: TGTGCCAGCAGCTCGGGACAGAGGAACACTGAAGCTTTCTTT. Protein: CASSSGQRNTEAFF.

The CDR3, as DNA: TGTGCCAGCTCACCAACGCGGACAGAAGCTTTCTTT. It yields the protein CASSPTRTEAFF. V gene TRBV18 combines with J gene TRBJ1-1; tentatively, D is TRBD1 (5 bases). The CDR3 is made up of 12 amino acids. Germline loops: CDR1 KGHSH, CDR2 LQKENI. V was shortened by 2 bases and J by 8 bases, with 9 bases between the two germline ends.

The rearrangement joins TRBV27 to TRBJ2-5; D ambiguous. CDR3 length: 13 residues. Per germline, CDR1 MNHEY and CDR2 SMNVEV (reference sequence). Trimming shortened V by 2 bases and J by 0 bases, and 4 bases separated the two germline ends. CDR3 nucleotides: TGTGCCAGCAGTTTACGTCACCAAGAGACCCAGTACTTC. It encodes CASSLRHQETQYF.

The CDR3 sequence: CASSLGDWGDNEQFF. CDR3 in DNA: TGTGCCAGCAGCTTAGGGGACTGGGGAGACAATGAGCAGTTCTTC. The V call is TRBV7-6, the J call TRBJ2-1; possible D gene TRBD2, 6 bases. Germline V gene sequence: CDR1 SGHVS, CDR2 FNYEAQ. The CDR3 is made up of 15 amino acids. V lost 1 base to trimming and J lost 5 bases, with 12 bases between them.

As concerns this clone: One junction end does not reproduce the germline sequence, and a read error may be involved. The chain has TRBV7-6 and TRBJ2-7, with D perhaps TRBD2 (5 bases). The V gene's germline CDR1 is SGHVS and CDR2 FNYEAQ. The CDR3 extends over 14 amino acids. CDR3 sequence reads: CASSLATFGSEQYF. The DNA for the CDR3 is TGTGCCAGCAGCCTAGCCACGTTTGGGAGCGAGCAGTACTTC.

V usage is TRBV4-2 and J usage is TRBJ2-2; TRBD2 agrees at 8 bases. Trimming took 2 bases from V and 5 from J; bases not matched to a gene: 4. The CDR3 totals 15 residues. Germline V gene lookup returns CDR1 LGHNA and CDR2 YNFKEQ. CDR3 residues: CASSQSGSSTGELFF. The CDR3 DNA sequence: TGTGCCAGCAGCCAAAGCGGGAGTTCGACCGGGGAGCTGTTTTTT.

This clone was picked up one time. The chain uses TRBV19 and TRBJ1-3, with 7 positions matching TRBD1. V lost 4 bases and J lost 8; bases outside the gene matches: 8. Germline loops: CDR1 LNHDA, CDR2 SQIVND (reference sequence). The CDR3 consists of 14 residues. The CDR3 DNA follows: TGTGCCAGTAGTAACAGGGGTTCGAAGGACACCATATATTTT. It is translated as CASSNRGSKDTIYF.

This clone was found once. This chain connects TRBV13 to TRBJ2-7; 9 positions match TRBD1. The CDR3 has 16 residues. J was trimmed by 2 bases and V by 3 bases; bases with no gene match: 8. Germline CDR1 is PRHDT and CDR2 is FYEKMQ (reference sequence). This CDR3 is CASSFAGTGFPYEQYF. CDR3 sequence (DNA): TGTGCCAGCAGCTTCGCCGGGACAGGGTTTCCCTACGAGCAGTACTTC.

This chain links TRBV11-2 with TRBJ1-2, with D possibly TRBD1 on 6 matching bases. Germline values: CDR1 SGHAT, CDR2 FQNNGV. This CDR3 comprises 13 residues. V was trimmed by 5 bases and J by 4 bases, leaving 11 bases between them. The CDR3 here is CASSLRQAYGYTF. DNA for the CDR3: TGTGCCAGCAGCCTTAGACAGGCCTATGGCTACACCTTC.

The chain couples TRBV6-1 to TRBJ2-7; no firm D call. There are 12 residues in the CDR3. V lost 1 base, J lost 3 bases, and 4 bases lay in between. CDR1 MNHNS and CDR2 SASEGT come from the germline V gene. The CDR3 nucleotides read TGTGCCAGCAGTGAAGGAGGCTACGAGCAGTACTTC. This gives the protein CASSEGGYEQYF.

The gene calls are TRBV4-1 and TRBJ2-7; D may be TRBD2 (6 bases). V dropped 4 bases and J dropped 2 bases, with 18 bases sitting between them. Germline values: CDR1 MGHRA, CDR2 YSYEKL. This CDR3 comprises 16 residues. The CDR3 DNA reads TGCGCCAGCAGCCGACTTGAAGGAGGGTCCCCCTACGAGCAGTACTTC. Translating gives CASSRLEGGSPYEQYF.

J is TRBJ2-7 and V is TRBV2; TRBD2 matches 8 bases. Trimming took 3 bases from V and 0 from J; bases not matched to a gene: 4. CDR3 size: 15 residues. CDR1 and CDR2 from the germline V gene are SNHLY and FYNNEI. CDR3 nucleotides: TGTGCCAGCAGTGATAGCGGGATGAGCTCCTACGAGCAGTACTTC. Amino acid sequence: CASSDSGMSSYEQYF.

The sample holds a few counts of this clone. This chain connects TRBV2 to TRBJ2-7; the D gene is possibly TRBD2 (5 bases). The CDR3 has 13 residues. CDR1 SNHLY and CDR2 FYNNEI come from the germline V gene. V was trimmed by 1 base and J by 9 bases, leaving 13 bases between them. This CDR3 is CASSEEWAGGQYF. The CDR3 DNA follows: TGTGCCAGCAGTGAAGAGTGGGCTGGAGGGCAGTACTTC. The full variable domain, in which reference TRBV2 and TRBJ2-7 provide the parts outside the CDR3, is EPEVTQTPSHQVTQMGQEVILRCVPISNHLYFYWYRQILGQKVEFLVSFYNNEISEKSEIFDDQFSVERPDGSNFTLKIRSTKLEDSAMYFCASSEEWAGGQYFGPGTRLTVT.

The V gene is TRBV7-9, the J gene TRBJ2-2, with 8 bases aligning to TRBD2. The CDR3 sequence is 16 residues long. Germline loops: CDR1 SEHNR, CDR2 FQNEAQ (reference sequence). J lost 3 bases, V lost 5 bases, and 8 bases had no gene match. CDR3 DNA: TGTGCCAGCAGCCCTTTCTCGGGAGGGGACACCGGGGAGCTGTTTTTT. Encoded protein: CASSPFSGGDTGELFF.

The chain couples TRBV27 to TRBJ2-3; D remains unclear. The germline gives CDR1 MNHEY, CDR2 SMNVEV (reference sequence). This CDR3 is 12 amino acids long. The V gene lost 6 bases and the J gene lost 0 bases, with 4 bases spanning the gap. The CDR3 reads CASRRSTDTQYF. DNA for the CDR3: TGTGCCAGCAGGCGCAGCACAGATACGCAGTATTTT.

In its sample, this clone was seen once. J is TRBJ2-2 and V is TRBV9; no reliable D call. This CDR3 spans 11 amino acids. The germline CDR1 and CDR2 sequences are SGDLS and YYNGEE. V was shortened by 6 bases and J by 6 bases, with 6 bases between the two germline ends. As DNA, the CDR3 is TGTGCCAGCAAAGGAGCCGGGGAGCTGTTTTTT. Its translation is CASKGAGELFF.

V and J are TRBV21-1 and TRBJ1-5. TRBV21-1 is recorded as a pseudogene. This CDR3 region has 17 residues. CDR3 bases: TGTGCCAGCAGAGGCGGGTTAGCTACATTGGCTCATCAGCCCCAGCATTTT. Translating gives CASRGGLATLAHQPQHF.

V usage is TRBV19 and J usage is TRBJ1-2; D possibly corresponds to TRBD1 (6 bases). The CDR3 is made up of 16 amino acids. With 5 bases removed from V and 4 bases from J, the gap between germline ends came to 20 bases. From germline, CDR1 is LNHDA and CDR2 SQIVND (reference sequence). The DNA for the CDR3 is TGTGCCAGTAGTCTTCTTGAGGGGGATCGTGCCTATGGCTACACCTTC. It codes for CASSLLEGDRAYGYTF.

V usage is TRBV9 and J usage is TRBJ1-1; the D is unclear. This CDR3 comprises 14 residues. Trimming stripped 0 bases from V and 5 bases from J, with 11 bases between. Germline loops: CDR1 SGDLS, CDR2 YYNGEE. This chain's CDR3 is CASSVGRELTEAFF. The CDR3 nucleotides read TGTGCCAGCAGCGTAGGGAGGGAATTGACTGAAGCTTTCTTT.

The chain carries TRBV4-2 and TRBJ2-7, with D possibly matching TRBD2 (5 bases). The CDR3 is 15 residues long. Germline assignment: CDR1 LGHNA and CDR2 YNFKEQ. V dropped 0 bases and J dropped 3 bases, with 12 bases sitting between them. The CDR3: CASSQEPGKGYEQYF. The CDR3 region has the DNA TGTGCCAGCAGCCAAGAGCCCGGGAAAGGCTACGAGCAGTACTTC.

This clone was seen just once. The chain has TRBV4-2 and TRBJ2-1, with D possibly TRBD1 on 5 matching bases. V lost 0 bases to trimming and J lost 3 bases, with 15 bases between them. This CDR3 region has 17 residues. CDR1 LGHNA and CDR2 YNFKEQ come from the germline V gene. CDR3 sequence (DNA): TGTGCCAGCAGCCAAGATGGGGCGGATGGGGTCTACAATGAGCAGTTCTTC. Translating it yields CASSQDGADGVYNEQFF.

The chain joins TRBV6-5 to TRBJ2-7; 13 bases line up with TRBD2. The germline gives CDR1 MNHEY, CDR2 SVGAGI. The CDR3 extends over 15 amino acids. With V trimmed by 3 bases and J by 3 bases, 2 bases remained unmatched. The CDR3 nucleotides are TGTGCCAGCAGTTATGGACTAGCGGGAGTCTACGAGCAGTACTTC. Its protein product is CASSYGLAGVYEQYF.

A remark on this clone: This CDR3 is also generated by other DNA sequences in the sample. This chain links TRBV27 with TRBJ2-2; 7 bases map to TRBD2. This CDR3 contains 13 residues. CDR1 and CDR2 from the germline V gene are MNHEY and SMNVEV (reference sequence). V lost 6 bases to trimming and J lost 5 bases; unmatched junction nucleotides: 3. The CDR3 protein is CASSLLATGELFF. Here the CDR3 DNA reads TGTGCCAGCAGCCTACTAGCGACCGGGGAGCTGTTTTTT.